This T cell receptor beta chain was identified in a study of T cells in Graves' hyperthyroidism and ophthalmopathy. For the study at large: The blood sample was taken at first diagnosis, before treatment began. Broader study findings: Researchers report that a 13 V-J model separated ophthalmopathy from stable hyperthyroidism. Most clonotypes expanded in the thyroid (above 0.001) were also present in blood.

Germline V lookup: CDR1 SGHDT, CDR2 YYEEEE. This CDR3 is built from 14 residues. Trimming took off 2 bases at V and 2 bases at J, with 10 bases between the two ends. This clonotype was seen more than once but under ten times. Antigen specificity is unknown. RNA transcripts served as the template for amplifying TCR beta CDR3 regions. The HTBI primer set served for first-round RT-PCR of the TCR CDR3. TCRdb reanalysed the multiplex PCR reads using MiXCR and keeps one entry per CDR3 protein. Altogether more than 350,000 distinct CDR3 sequences are present, 15% to 20% being singletons, with the ten largest covering 34%. Among the patients, aged 18 to 65, hyperthyroidism was newly diagnosed and had lasted under 2 months.

This sequence originates from a woman aged 30 to 39 with Graves' hyperthyroidism that later progressed to Graves' ophthalmopathy. The chain employs TRBV5-6 and TRBJ1-1, with no clear D. Sequenced sample: blood. The CDR3 DNA follows: TGTGCCAGCAGCTTTGGAACACCAAACACTGAAGCTTTCTTT. This sequence encodes CASSFGTPNTEAFF.